These T cell receptor beta chains were read from a single sample in a study of blood T cell repertoires in COVID-19. Produced via immunoSEQ multiplex PCR; TCRdb's table is partial and in-frame only. The sample consists of roughly 140,000 clones, approximately 90% of them appearing once. What was sequenced was peripheral blood. Receptors originate from a woman between 40 and 55 years old with acute or convalescent COVID-19. Each CDR3 is given with its conserved first and last residue. D genes are given only for firm matches. Size is omitted from some rows. Given values are once, few, many or a class for expanded clones.

cdr3_length: 14; j_call: TRBJ1-1; v_call: TRBV11-2; d_call: -; clone_size: -; cdr3_nt: TGTGCCAGCACGCGAACGGGGGGGTTTGGGGAAGCTTTCTTT; cdr3_aa: CASTRTGGFGEAFF
cdr3_length: 14; j_call: TRBJ2-7; v_call: TRBV13; d_call: TRBD1; clone_size: -; cdr3_nt: TGTGCCAGCAGCCCGGGACAGGGGGGCTACGAGCAGTACTTC; cdr3_aa: CASSPGQGGYEQYF
cdr3_length: 15; j_call: TRBJ2-1; v_call: TRBV5-1; d_call: -; clone_size: -; cdr3_nt: TGCGCCAGCAGCGCTGTCGGGGGAGACTACAATGAGCAGTTCTTC; cdr3_aa: CASSAVGGDYNEQFF
cdr3_length: 15; j_call: TRBJ2-2; v_call: TRBV2; d_call: TRBD1; clone_size: once; cdr3_nt: TGTGCCAGCAAAGGGGGCAGGGGGCTTTCCGGGGAGCTGTTTTTT; cdr3_aa: CASKGGRGLSGELFF
cdr3_length: 13; j_call: TRBJ2-1; v_call: TRBV10-3; d_call: -; clone_size: -; cdr3_nt: TGTGCCATCAGAGAACAGGGAAGGAATGAGCAGTTCTTC; cdr3_aa: CAIREQGRNEQFF
cdr3_length: 17; j_call: TRBJ1-1; v_call: TRBV3-1/TRBV3-2; d_call: TRBD1; clone_size: -; cdr3_nt: TGTGCCAGCAGCCAAAGTAAGGGGACAGTCGGGTACACTGAAGCTTTCTTT; cdr3_aa: CASSQSKGTVGYTEAFF
cdr3_length: 13; j_call: TRBJ2-5; v_call: TRBV18; d_call: -; clone_size: -; cdr3_nt: TGTGCCAGCTCACCCAGCAGGGCTGAGACCCAGTACTTC; cdr3_aa: CASSPSRAETQYF
cdr3_length: 15; j_call: TRBJ2-7; v_call: TRBV6-5; d_call: TRBD1; clone_size: -; cdr3_nt: TGTGCCAGCAGATCGAGGACAGGCCTCTCCTACGAGCAGTACTTC; cdr3_aa: CASRSRTGLSYEQYF
cdr3_length: 13; j_call: TRBJ1-2; v_call: TRBV29-1; d_call: TRBD1; clone_size: -; cdr3_nt: TGCAGCGCCGCCTTGACAGGGGGCTTGGGCTACACCTTC; cdr3_aa: CSAALTGGLGYTF
cdr3_length: 15; j_call: TRBJ2-7; v_call: TRBV27; d_call: TRBD1; clone_size: -; cdr3_nt: TGTGCCAGCAGTTTGAACCACAGGGGTGGCTACGAGCAGTACTTC; cdr3_aa: CASSLNHRGGYEQYF
cdr3_length: 14; j_call: TRBJ1-2; v_call: TRBV6-5; d_call: -; clone_size: -; cdr3_nt: TGTGCCAGCAAGAGGCGGGGGCTGGACTATGGCTACACCTTC; cdr3_aa: CASKRRGLDYGYTF
cdr3_length: 14; j_call: TRBJ1-1; v_call: TRBV4-1; d_call: -; clone_size: -; cdr3_nt: TGCGCCAGCAGCCATACAGGCGTGAACACTGAAGCTTTCTTT; cdr3_aa: CASSHTGVNTEAFF
cdr3_length: 15; j_call: TRBJ2-7; v_call: TRBV5-1; d_call: TRBD1; clone_size: -; cdr3_nt: TGCGCCAGCAGCTCTACCGGGACAGGGACCTACGAGCAGTACTTC; cdr3_aa: CASSSTGTGTYEQYF
cdr3_length: 16; j_call: TRBJ1-2; v_call: TRBV28; d_call: TRBD1; clone_size: once; cdr3_nt: TGTGCCAGCAGTTTCTGGACAGGGAGGGACACGTCTGGCTACACCTTC; cdr3_aa: CASSFWTGRDTSGYTF
cdr3_length: 12; j_call: TRBJ2-5; v_call: TRBV19; d_call: -; clone_size: -; cdr3_nt: TGTGCCAGTAGGGGCTCGCAAGAGACCCAGTACTTC; cdr3_aa: CASRGSQETQYF
cdr3_length: 12; j_call: TRBJ1-3; v_call: TRBV30; d_call: -; clone_size: -; cdr3_nt: TGTGCCTGGAGTACGCGAGGAAACACCATATATTTT; cdr3_aa: CAWSTRGNTIYF
cdr3_length: 10; j_call: TRBJ2-4; v_call: TRBV29-1; d_call: -; clone_size: -; cdr3_nt: TGCAGCGTTGGGGACAATAGACAGTACTTC; cdr3_aa: CSVGDNRQYF
cdr3_length: 13; j_call: TRBJ2-1; v_call: TRBV5-4; d_call: TRBD1; clone_size: -; cdr3_nt: TGTGCCACTCGACAGGGAATGCACAATGAGCAGTTCTTC; cdr3_aa: CATRQGMHNEQFF
cdr3_length: 15; j_call: TRBJ2-1; v_call: TRBV19; d_call: -; clone_size: -; cdr3_nt: TGTGCCAGTAGTATCACAGGAGGGGTGGCCAATGAGCAGTTCTTC; cdr3_aa: CASSITGGVANEQFF
cdr3_length: 14; j_call: TRBJ1-5; v_call: TRBV7-9; d_call: -; clone_size: -; cdr3_nt: TGTGCCAGCAGCGAACAGGGTGGCAATCAGCCCCAGCATTTT; cdr3_aa: CASSEQGGNQPQHF
cdr3_length: 14; j_call: TRBJ1-2; v_call: TRBV6-5; d_call: TRBD1; clone_size: -; cdr3_nt: TGTGCCAGCAGTTTGGGACAGGGACAAAGTGGCTACACCTTC; cdr3_aa: CASSLGQGQSGYTF
cdr3_length: 17; j_call: TRBJ2-5; v_call: TRBV5-1; d_call: TRBD2; clone_size: -; cdr3_nt: TGCGCCAGCAGCTTGGCCCATAGCGGGGCAAACCAAGAGACCCAGTACTTC; cdr3_aa: CASSLAHSGANQETQYF
cdr3_length: 12; j_call: TRBJ2-2; v_call: TRBV29-1; d_call: -; clone_size: -; cdr3_nt: TGCAGCGTCAAAACATCCCCGGGGGAGCTGTTTTTT; cdr3_aa: CSVKTSPGELFF
cdr3_length: 15; j_call: TRBJ2-7; v_call: TRBV18; d_call: TRBD1; clone_size: -; cdr3_nt: TGTGCCAGCTCACCACCAGACAGGGGATCCTACGAGCAGTACTTC; cdr3_aa: CASSPPDRGSYEQYF
cdr3_length: 16; j_call: TRBJ2-3; v_call: TRBV11-2; d_call: -; clone_size: -; cdr3_nt: TGTGCCAGCAGCTTATCAGCGGCCACTCCCACAGATACGCAGTATTTT; cdr3_aa: CASSLSAATPTDTQYF
cdr3_length: 14; j_call: TRBJ2-7; v_call: TRBV27; d_call: TRBD1; clone_size: -; cdr3_nt: TGTGCCAGCAGTCTTGGGACAGGGGCCTACGAGCAGTACTTC; cdr3_aa: CASSLGTGAYEQYF
cdr3_length: 18; j_call: TRBJ1-4; v_call: TRBV4-2; d_call: -; clone_size: -; cdr3_nt: TGTGCCAGCAGCCAAGTGGAAGCAGGGGTGGCAACTAATGAAAAACTGTTTTTT; cdr3_aa: CASSQVEAGVATNEKLFF
cdr3_length: 14; j_call: TRBJ2-7; v_call: TRBV2; d_call: -; clone_size: -; cdr3_nt: TGTGCCAGCAAGGAGGTGCAGGGGCACTACGAGCAGTACTTC; cdr3_aa: CASKEVQGHYEQYF
cdr3_length: 14; j_call: TRBJ2-3; v_call: TRBV11-2; d_call: -; clone_size: -; cdr3_nt: TGTGCCAGCAGCCCCGCTAGTCGGGCAGATACGCAGTATTTT; cdr3_aa: CASSPASRADTQYF
cdr3_length: 17; j_call: TRBJ1-1; v_call: TRBV27; d_call: -; clone_size: once; cdr3_nt: TGTGCCAGCACCGCGACTCCAGGGGTTGGGATGAACACTGAAGCTTTCTTT; cdr3_aa: CASTATPGVGMNTEAFF
cdr3_length: 14; j_call: TRBJ2-7; v_call: TRBV27; d_call: TRBD1; clone_size: -; cdr3_nt: TGTGCCAGCAGTCTAGGGGACAGACTCTACGAGCAGTACTTC; cdr3_aa: CASSLGDRLYEQYF
cdr3_length: 14; j_call: TRBJ1-4; v_call: TRBV19; d_call: TRBD1; clone_size: -; cdr3_nt: TGTGCCAGTAGTATAAGACAGGGGAATGAAAAACTGTTTTTT; cdr3_aa: CASSIRQGNEKLFF
cdr3_length: 17; j_call: TRBJ1-5; v_call: TRBV13; d_call: -; clone_size: -; cdr3_nt: TGTGCCAGCAGAGATGTTGTCGGGGGGCTAGTAAATCAGCCCCAGCATTTT; cdr3_aa: CASRDVVGGLVNQPQHF
cdr3_length: 15; j_call: TRBJ2-1; v_call: TRBV18; d_call: -; clone_size: -; cdr3_nt: TGTGCCAGCTCTCCCGGGATCCCACCCTACAATGAGCAGTTCTTC; cdr3_aa: CASSPGIPPYNEQFF
cdr3_length: 16; j_call: TRBJ2-2; v_call: TRBV7-8; d_call: -; clone_size: -; cdr3_nt: TGTGCCAGCAGCCTTCATCCCGGGACAAGCACCGGGGAGCTGTTTTTT; cdr3_aa: CASSLHPGTSTGELFF
cdr3_length: 15; j_call: TRBJ1-5; v_call: TRBV7-8; d_call: -; clone_size: -; cdr3_nt: TGTGCCAGCAGCTCCCGGAGGAATAGCAATCAGCCCCAGCATTTT; cdr3_aa: CASSSRRNSNQPQHF
cdr3_length: 16; j_call: TRBJ2-2; v_call: TRBV9; d_call: TRBD2; clone_size: once; cdr3_nt: TGTGCCAGCAGCCCCCCGGGACTAGCGGGAGGAGGGGAGCTGTTTTTT; cdr3_aa: CASSPPGLAGGGELFF
cdr3_length: 16; j_call: TRBJ2-4; v_call: TRBV27; d_call: TRBD1; clone_size: -; cdr3_nt: TGTGCCAGCAGTTTAACAGGGGGCTTAGCCAAAAACATTCAGTACTTC; cdr3_aa: CASSLTGGLAKNIQYF
cdr3_length: 15; j_call: TRBJ1-4; v_call: TRBV10-3; d_call: TRBD1; clone_size: -; cdr3_nt: TGTGCCATCAGTGAGTTCCGGGACAGTAATGAAAAACTGTTTTTT; cdr3_aa: CAISEFRDSNEKLFF
cdr3_length: 14; j_call: TRBJ2-3; v_call: TRBV5-1; d_call: -; clone_size: few; cdr3_nt: TGCGCCAGCAGCTTGGACCGGGACACAGATACGCAGTATTTT; cdr3_aa: CASSLDRDTDTQYF
cdr3_length: 11; j_call: TRBJ2-7; v_call: TRBV6-5; d_call: -; clone_size: -; cdr3_nt: TGTGCCAGCACCGGGGCCTACGAGCAGTACTTC; cdr3_aa: CASTGAYEQYF
cdr3_length: 17; j_call: TRBJ2-5; v_call: TRBV4-1; d_call: TRBD2; clone_size: -; cdr3_nt: TGCGCCAGCAGCGAGGGACTAGCGGGGGGGGCTGGGGAGACCCAGTACTTC; cdr3_aa: CASSEGLAGGAGETQYF